This is a list of T cell receptor beta chains from one sample in a study of cytomegalovirus exposure and HLA in healthy donors. Sequencing was performed with immunoSEQ multiplex PCR; in TCRdb, only in-frame clones are kept and a portion is missing. This sample has about 200,000 clones; about 84% occur once, and the top ten carry roughly 13%. Sequences were obtained from PBMCs. The origin of the receptors is a woman aged 25 to 45 in good health and CMV-seropositive. Each CDR3 is given with its conserved first and last residue. A D gene is named only where the DNA matches it firmly. Clone size is not always given. Where it is, it says once, few, many or a class for expanded clones.

D gene,V gene,clone size,J gene,CDR3 protein,CDR3 DNA
.,TRBV15,.,TRBJ2-5,CATSRALQETQYF,TGTGCCACCAGCAGAGCTCTTCAAGAGACCCAGTACTTC
TRBD1,TRBV28,.,TRBJ1-2,CASSHDRGSFNYGYTF,TGTGCCAGCAGTCACGACAGGGGATCCTTTAACTATGGCTACACCTTC
.,TRBV7-2,.,TRBJ2-7,CASSFDGVGFYEQYF,TGTGCCAGCAGTTTTGACGGGGTTGGGTTTTACGAGCAGTACTTC
TRBD2,TRBV15,few,TRBJ2-1,CATSRARTSGSRNEQFF,TGTGCCACCAGCAGAGCCCGGACTAGCGGGAGTCGGAATGAGCAGTTCTTC
.,TRBV2,.,TRBJ1-2,CASSRTQGVGYGYTF,TGTGCCAGCAGTAGGACACAGGGTGTGGGCTATGGCTACACCTTC
TRBD2,TRBV7-6,.,TRBJ2-1,CASSPLRGSSYNEQFF,TGTGCCAGCAGCCCTCTGCGGGGGAGCTCCTACAATGAGCAGTTCTTC
.,TRBV2,.,TRBJ1-3,CASSTSDSGNTIYF,TGTGCCAGCAGTACCAGTGACTCTGGAAACACCATATATTTT
TRBD2,TRBV30,few,TRBJ2-5,CASAGGLGETQYF,TGTGCCTCCGCGGGGGGGCTGGGAGAGACCCAGTACTTC
TRBD1,TRBV9,.,TRBJ2-5,CASSTGTGGGETQYF,TGTGCCAGCAGCACCGGGACAGGGGGCGGTGAGACCCAGTACTTC
.,TRBV5-5,.,TRBJ1-6,CASSPGGANSPLHF,TGTGCCAGCAGCCCTGGGGGGGCGAATTCACCCCTCCACTTT
.,TRBV19,.,TRBJ2-7,CASSEQGRREQYF,TGTGCCAGTAGTGAACAGGGTAGGCGGGAGCAGTACTTC
TRBD1,TRBV10-3,.,TRBJ2-7,CAIRPGTGKDEQYF,TGTGCCATCAGGCCCGGGACAGGGAAGGATGAGCAGTACTTC
TRBD2,TRBV28,.,TRBJ2-7,CASSPPSGFYEQYF,TGTGCCAGCAGTCCACCTAGCGGGTTCTACGAGCAGTACTTC
.,TRBV6-1,.,TRBJ1-5,CASAGGFRVNQPQHF,TGTGCCAGCGCCGGGGGGTTTCGGGTCAATCAGCCCCAGCATTTT
.,TRBV7-9,once,TRBJ2-6,CASSPWAAGANVLTF,TGTGCCAGCAGCCCGTGGGCAGCCGGGGCCAACGTCCTGACTTTC
TRBD2,TRBV4-1,.,TRBJ2-2,CASSSGRTNTGELFF,TGCGCCAGCAGCTCCGGGAGGACGAACACCGGGGAGCTGTTTTTT
.,TRBV7-9,.,TRBJ2-4,CASSFPLQGKNIQYF,TGTGCCAGCAGCTTCCCCCTGCAGGGAAAAAACATTCAGTACTTC
.,TRBV7-2,.,TRBJ2-7,CASSFPGRGYEQYF,TGTGCCAGCAGCTTCCCAGGGCGGGGCTACGAGCAGTACTTC
.,TRBV5-1,.,TRBJ1-2,CASSRLGGTLPPRNYGYTF,TGCGCCAGCAGCCGCCTGGGTGGGACATTACCTCCACGTAACTATGGCTACACCTTC
.,TRBV7-9,.,TRBJ1-2,CASSLGRGTNYGYTF,TGTGCCAGCAGCCTGGGGCGGGGCACTAACTATGGCTACACCTTC
TRBD1,TRBV2,.,TRBJ1-2,CASRWDRGYGYTF,TGTGCCAGCAGATGGGACAGGGGGTATGGCTACACCTTC
TRBD2,TRBV7-2,.,TRBJ2-7,CASSFLAGVHEQYF,TGTGCCAGCAGTTTTTTAGCGGGAGTGCACGAGCAGTACTTC
TRBD1,TRBV6-5,once,TRBJ2-2,CASKVGQSYRGELFF,TGTGCCAGCAAGGTGGGACAGAGCTACCGCGGGGAGCTGTTTTTT
.,TRBV5-4,.,TRBJ2-2,CACRKEVPGELFF,TGTGCCTGCCGCAAAGAGGTCCCCGGGGAGCTGTTTTTT
.,TRBV14,.,TRBJ2-7,CASSQETQSIYYEQYF,TGTGCCAGCAGCCAAGAGACTCAATCGATATACTACGAGCAGTACTTC
TRBD2,TRBV5-1,few,TRBJ2-1,CASSLGTRDEQFF,TGCGCCAGCAGCTTGGGGACTAGGGATGAGCAGTTCTTC
TRBD2,TRBV28,.,TRBJ2-7,CASSRSGEPYEQYF,TGTGCCAGCAGCCGTAGCGGGGAGCCCTACGAGCAGTACTTC
TRBD1,TRBV18,.,TRBJ2-7,CASSPGDRVHYEQYF,TGTGCCAGCTCACCAGGGGACAGGGTTCACTACGAGCAGTACTTC
TRBD2,TRBV4-1,.,TRBJ2-1,CASSQSERLAGAHEQFF,TGCGCCAGCAGCCAATCAGAGAGGCTAGCGGGAGCCCATGAGCAGTTCTTC
.,TRBV9,.,TRBJ1-6,CASSVGGGNSPLHF,TGTGCCAGCAGCGTAGGGGGAGGGAATTCACCCCTCCACTTT
TRBD1,TRBV2,.,TRBJ2-2,CASNRPGQSKGELFF,TGTGCCAGCAATCGTCCGGGACAGTCCAAAGGGGAGCTGTTTTTT
.,TRBV28,.,TRBJ2-7,CASSPLGHETVSYEQYF,TGTGCCAGCAGTCCTCTGGGTCATGAGACAGTCTCCTACGAGCAGTACTTC
TRBD2,TRBV6-5,.,TRBJ2-3,CASCGSFGTDTQYF,TGTGCCAGCTGCGGGAGTTTTGGTACAGATACGCAGTATTTT
.,TRBV2,few,TRBJ2-5,CASRGTTQETQYF,TGTGCCAGCAGGGGGACAACTCAAGAGACCCAGTACTTC
TRBD2,TRBV6-5,.,TRBJ2-7,CASRMTSGLGEQYF,TGTGCCAGCAGAATGACTAGCGGCCTGGGGGAGCAGTACTTC
TRBD2,TRBV2,.,TRBJ2-2,CASRGPWLAGYAGELFF,TGTGCCAGCAGGGGTCCCTGGCTAGCGGGATACGCCGGGGAGCTGTTTTTT
.,TRBV28,.,TRBJ2-7,CASSLPQEQYF,TGTGCCAGCAGTCTCCCCCAGGAGCAGTACTTC
.,TRBV5-4,once,TRBJ1-1,CASSRDTRGVTEAFF,TGTGCCAGCAGCCGTGATACCAGGGGTGTCACTGAAGCTTTCTTT
TRBD1,TRBV6-5,once,TRBJ1-1,CASKDYRGPNRPFF,TGTGCCAGCAAGGACTACAGGGGGCCCAACCGACCTTTCTTT
.,TRBV20-1,.,TRBJ1-3,CSAKKLDTIYF,TGCAGTGCTAAGAAGCTGGACACCATATATTTT
.,TRBV4-1,.,TRBJ1-3,CASSRARRGSGNTIYF,TGCGCCAGCAGCCGAGCTAGACGGGGGAGTGGAAACACCATATATTTT
TRBD1,TRBV4-3,.,TRBJ2-7,CASSFGQGFVYEQYF,TGCGCCAGCTCTTTTGGACAGGGCTTCGTGTACGAGCAGTACTTC
TRBD2,TRBV11-2,.,TRBJ2-7,CASSLDSLAGGYEQYF,TGTGCCAGCAGCTTAGATTCCCTAGCGGGAGGGTACGAGCAGTACTTC
.,TRBV9,.,TRBJ1-1,CASSADIGKAFF,TGTGCCAGCAGCGCTGACATCGGAAAAGCTTTCTTT
TRBD2,TRBV5-4,.,TRBJ2-6,CASSLAGTTSGANVLTF,TGTGCCAGCAGCTTGGCAGGGACTACCTCTGGGGCCAACGTCCTGACTTTC